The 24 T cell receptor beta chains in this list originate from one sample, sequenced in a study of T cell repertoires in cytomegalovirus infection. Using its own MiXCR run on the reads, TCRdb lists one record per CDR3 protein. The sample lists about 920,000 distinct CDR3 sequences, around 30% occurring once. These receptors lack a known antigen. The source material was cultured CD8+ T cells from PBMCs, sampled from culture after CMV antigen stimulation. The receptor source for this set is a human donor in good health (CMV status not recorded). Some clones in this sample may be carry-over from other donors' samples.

CDR3 sequence: CASSLVGQENTIYF. CDR3 DNA: TGTGCCAGCAGCTTAGTCGGACAGGAAAACACCATATATTTT. This chain uses TRBV7-9 with TRBJ1-3; TRBD1 matches 7 bases. The germline CDR1 and CDR2 sequences are SEHNR and FQNEAQ (reference sequence). This CDR3 contains 14 residues. With 1 base clipped from V and 6 bases from J, the junction kept 3 bases outside the gene matches.

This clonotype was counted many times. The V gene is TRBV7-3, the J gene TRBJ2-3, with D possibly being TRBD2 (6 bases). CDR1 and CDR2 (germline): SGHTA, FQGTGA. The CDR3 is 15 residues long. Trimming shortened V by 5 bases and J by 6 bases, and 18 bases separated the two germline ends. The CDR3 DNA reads TGTGCCAGCAGCGATACGGGGGATCAATGGGATACGCAGTATTTT. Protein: CASSDTGDQWDTQYF.

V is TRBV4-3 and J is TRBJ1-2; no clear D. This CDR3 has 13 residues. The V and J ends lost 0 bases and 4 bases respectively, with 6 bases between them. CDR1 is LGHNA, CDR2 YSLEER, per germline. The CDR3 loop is CASSQDGSYGYTF. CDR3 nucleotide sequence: TGCGCCAGCAGCCAAGATGGGAGCTATGGCTACACCTTC.

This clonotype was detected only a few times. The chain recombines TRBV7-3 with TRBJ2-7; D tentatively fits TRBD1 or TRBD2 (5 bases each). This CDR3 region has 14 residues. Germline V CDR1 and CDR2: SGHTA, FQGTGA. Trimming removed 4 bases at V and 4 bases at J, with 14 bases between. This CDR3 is CASSSGTLPYEQYF. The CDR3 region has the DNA TGTGCCAGCAGCTCCGGGACGCTCCCTTACGAGCAGTACTTC.

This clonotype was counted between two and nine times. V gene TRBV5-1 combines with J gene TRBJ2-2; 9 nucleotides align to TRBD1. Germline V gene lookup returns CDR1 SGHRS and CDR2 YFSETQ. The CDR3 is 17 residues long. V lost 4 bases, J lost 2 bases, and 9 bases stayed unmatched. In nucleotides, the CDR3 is TGCGCCAGCAGCCCAATAGGGACAGGGCTTAACACCGGGGAGCTGTTTTTT. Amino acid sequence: CASSPIGTGLNTGELFF.

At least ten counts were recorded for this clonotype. The CDR3: CASSLPTSGEYQETQYF. CDR3 in DNA: TGTGCCAGCAGCTTACCTACTAGCGGAGAGTACCAAGAGACCCAGTACTTC. The J gene is TRBJ2-5, the V gene TRBV7-2; TRBD2 matches at 8 bases. Unmatched junction bases numbered 8, after V lost 2 bases and J lost 0 bases. The germline CDR1 and CDR2 sequences are SGHTA and FQGNSA. The CDR3 length is 17 residues.

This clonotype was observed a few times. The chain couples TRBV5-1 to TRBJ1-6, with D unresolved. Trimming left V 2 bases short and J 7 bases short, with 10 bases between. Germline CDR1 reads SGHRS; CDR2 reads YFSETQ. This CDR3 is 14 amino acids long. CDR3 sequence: CASSFDWRNSPLHF. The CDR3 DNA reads TGCGCCAGCAGCTTTGACTGGAGGAATTCACCCCTCCACTTT. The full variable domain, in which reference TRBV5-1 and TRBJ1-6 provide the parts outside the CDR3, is KAGVTQTPRYLIKTRGQQVTLSCSPISGHRSVSWYQQTPGQGLQFLFEYFSETQRNKGNFPGRFSGRQFSNSRSEMNVSTLELGDSALYLCASSFDWRNSPLHFGNGTRLTVT.

In DNA form, the CDR3 reads TGTGCCAGCAGTCACCGGGACAGGGGGCTATACACTGAAGCTTTCTTT. This gives the protein CASSHRDRGLYTEAFF. The chain couples TRBV7-6 to TRBJ1-1, with 12 bases lining up with TRBD1. The CDR3 has 16 amino acids. Losses at the gene ends were 6 bases for V and 3 bases for J; bases not matched to a gene: 8. The germline CDR1 and CDR2 sequences are SGHVS and FNYEAQ. The full variable domain, rest sourced from reference TRBV7-6 and TRBJ1-1, is GAGVSQSPRYKVTKRGQDVALRCDPISGHVSLYWYRQALGQGPEFLTYFNYEAQQDKSGLPNDRFSAERPEGSISTLTIQRTEQRDSAMYRCASSHRDRGLYTEAFFGQGTRLTVV.

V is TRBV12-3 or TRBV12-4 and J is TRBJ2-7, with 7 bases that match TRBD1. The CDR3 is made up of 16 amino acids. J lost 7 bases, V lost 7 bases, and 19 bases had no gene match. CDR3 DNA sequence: TGTGCCAGCACCTCGAGGGGGCAGGGGACCGCCGGGGAGCAGTACTTC. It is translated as CASTSRGQGTAGEQYF.

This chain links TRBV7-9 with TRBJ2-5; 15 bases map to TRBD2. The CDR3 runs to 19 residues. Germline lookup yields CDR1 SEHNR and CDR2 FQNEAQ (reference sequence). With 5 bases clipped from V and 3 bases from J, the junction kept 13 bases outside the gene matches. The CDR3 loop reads CASSRPGLAGGALKETQYF. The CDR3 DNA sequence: TGTGCCAGCAGCCGGCCGGGACTAGCGGGGGGAGCCTTAAAAGAGACCCAGTACTTC.

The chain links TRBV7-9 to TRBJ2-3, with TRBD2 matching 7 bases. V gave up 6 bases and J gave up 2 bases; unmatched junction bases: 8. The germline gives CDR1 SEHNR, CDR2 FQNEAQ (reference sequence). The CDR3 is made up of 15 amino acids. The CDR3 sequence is CASRGRGSNTDTQYF. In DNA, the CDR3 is TGTGCCAGCAGGGGGAGGGGCTCAAACACAGATACGCAGTATTTT.

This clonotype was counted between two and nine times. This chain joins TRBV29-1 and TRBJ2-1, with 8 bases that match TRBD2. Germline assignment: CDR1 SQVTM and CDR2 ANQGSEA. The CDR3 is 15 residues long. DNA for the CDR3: TGCAGTGCGGGAGGTCTTGGGGGGATATACAATGAGCAGTTCTTC. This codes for CSAGGLGGIYNEQFF.

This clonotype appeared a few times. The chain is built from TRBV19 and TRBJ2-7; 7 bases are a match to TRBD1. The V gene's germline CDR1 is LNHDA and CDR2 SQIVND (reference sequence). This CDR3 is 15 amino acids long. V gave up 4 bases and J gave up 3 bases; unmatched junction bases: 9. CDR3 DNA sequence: TGTGCCAGTAGTACCCGGGACAGTTACATCTACGAGCAGTACTTC. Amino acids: CASSTRDSYIYEQYF.

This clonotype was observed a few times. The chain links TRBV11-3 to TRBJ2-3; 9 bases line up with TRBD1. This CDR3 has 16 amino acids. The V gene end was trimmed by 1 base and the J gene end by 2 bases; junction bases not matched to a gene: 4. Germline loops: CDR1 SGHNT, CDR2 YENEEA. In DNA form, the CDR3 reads TGTGCCAGCAGCTTAGGAGGGACAGGGCTCACAGATACGCAGTATTTT. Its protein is CASSLGGTGLTDTQYF.

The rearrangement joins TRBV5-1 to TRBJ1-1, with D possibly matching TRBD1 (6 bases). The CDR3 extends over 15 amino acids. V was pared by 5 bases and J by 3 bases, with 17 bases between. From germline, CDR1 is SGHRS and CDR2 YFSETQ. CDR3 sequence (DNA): TGCGCCAGCAGTGGAGGGGACACGGGATACACTGAAGCTTTCTTT. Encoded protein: CASSGGDTGYTEAFF. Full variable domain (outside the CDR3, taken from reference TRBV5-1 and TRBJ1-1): KAGVTQTPRYLIKTRGQQVTLSCSPISGHRSVSWYQQTPGQGLQFLFEYFSETQRNKGNFPGRFSGRQFSNSRSEMNVSTLELGDSALYLCASSGGDTGYTEAFFGQGTRLTVV.

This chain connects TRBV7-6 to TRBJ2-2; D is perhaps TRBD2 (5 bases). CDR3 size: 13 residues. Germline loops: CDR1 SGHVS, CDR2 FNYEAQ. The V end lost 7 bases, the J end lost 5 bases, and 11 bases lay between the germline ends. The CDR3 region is CASTGLRTGELFF. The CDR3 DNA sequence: TGTGCCAGCACGGGATTGCGAACCGGGGAGCTGTTTTTT.

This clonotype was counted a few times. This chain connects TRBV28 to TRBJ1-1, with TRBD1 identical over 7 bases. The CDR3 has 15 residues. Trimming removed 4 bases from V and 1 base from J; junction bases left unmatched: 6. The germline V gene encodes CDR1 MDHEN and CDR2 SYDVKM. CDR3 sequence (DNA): TGTGCCAGCAGTTCTCTCCGGGACAGGAACACTGAAGCTTTCTTT. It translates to CASSSLRDRNTEAFF.

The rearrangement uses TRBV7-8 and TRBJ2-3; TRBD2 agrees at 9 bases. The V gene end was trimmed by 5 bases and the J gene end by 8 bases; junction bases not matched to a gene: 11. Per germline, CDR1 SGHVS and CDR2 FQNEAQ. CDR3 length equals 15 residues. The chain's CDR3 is CASSASGGIRATQYF. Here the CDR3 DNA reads TGTGCCAGCAGCGCGAGCGGGGGGATACGGGCTACGCAGTATTTT.

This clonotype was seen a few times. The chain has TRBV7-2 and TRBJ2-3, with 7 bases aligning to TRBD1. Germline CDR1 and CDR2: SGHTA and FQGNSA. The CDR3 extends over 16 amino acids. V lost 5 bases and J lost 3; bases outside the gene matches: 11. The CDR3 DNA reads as TGTGCCAGCAGCCACCCTCCGGACAGGTTGACAGATACGCAGTATTTT. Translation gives CASSHPPDRLTDTQYF.

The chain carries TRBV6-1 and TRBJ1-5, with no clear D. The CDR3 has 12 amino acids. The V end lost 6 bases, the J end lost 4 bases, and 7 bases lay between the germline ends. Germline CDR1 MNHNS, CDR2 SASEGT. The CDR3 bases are TGTGCCAGCAGACAGAGAAATCAGCCCCAGCATTTT. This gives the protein CASRQRNQPQHF.

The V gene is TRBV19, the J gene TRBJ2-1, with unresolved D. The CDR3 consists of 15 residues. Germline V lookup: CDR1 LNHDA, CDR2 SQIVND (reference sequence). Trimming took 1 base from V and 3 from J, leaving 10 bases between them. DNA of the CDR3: TGTGCCAGTAGTATAGCGGGCGGAGACTACAATGAGCAGTTCTTC. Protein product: CASSIAGGDYNEQFF.

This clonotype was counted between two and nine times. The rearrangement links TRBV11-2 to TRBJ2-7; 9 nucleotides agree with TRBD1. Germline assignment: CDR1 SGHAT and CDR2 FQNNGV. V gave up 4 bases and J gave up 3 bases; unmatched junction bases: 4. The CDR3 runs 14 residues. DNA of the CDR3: TGTGCCAGCAGCTGGACAGGGGACGGCTACGAGCAGTACGTC. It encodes CASSWTGDGYEQYV.

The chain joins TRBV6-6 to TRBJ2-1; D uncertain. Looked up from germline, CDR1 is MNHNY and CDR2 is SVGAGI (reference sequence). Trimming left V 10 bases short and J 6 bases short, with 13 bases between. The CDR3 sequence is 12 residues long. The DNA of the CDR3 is TGTGCCACCATTAAGGGCCCCAATGAGCAGTTCTTC. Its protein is CATIKGPNEQFF.

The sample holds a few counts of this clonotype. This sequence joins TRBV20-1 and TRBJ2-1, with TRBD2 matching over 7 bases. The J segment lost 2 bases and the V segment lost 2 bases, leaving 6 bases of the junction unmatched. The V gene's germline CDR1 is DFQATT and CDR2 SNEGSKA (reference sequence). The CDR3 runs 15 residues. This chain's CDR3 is CSARYVGGTYNEQFF. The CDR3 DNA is TGCAGTGCTAGATACGTGGGGGGGACCTACAATGAGCAGTTCTTC.